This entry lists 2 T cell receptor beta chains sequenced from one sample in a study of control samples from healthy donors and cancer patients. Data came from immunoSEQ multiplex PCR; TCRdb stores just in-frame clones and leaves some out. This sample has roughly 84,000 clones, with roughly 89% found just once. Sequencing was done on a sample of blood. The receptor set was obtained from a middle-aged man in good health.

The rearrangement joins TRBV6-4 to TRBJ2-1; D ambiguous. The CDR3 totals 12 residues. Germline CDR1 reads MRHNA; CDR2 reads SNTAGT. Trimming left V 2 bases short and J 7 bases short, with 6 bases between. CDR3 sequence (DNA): TGTGCCAGCAGTGACGGGCTGAATGAGCAGTTCTTC. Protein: CASSDGLNEQFF.

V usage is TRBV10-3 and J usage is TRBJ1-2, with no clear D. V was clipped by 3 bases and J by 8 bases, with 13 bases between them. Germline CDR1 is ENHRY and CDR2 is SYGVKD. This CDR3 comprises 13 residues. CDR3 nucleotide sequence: TGTGCCATCAGTGAAGGGTGGCAGCGGGGCTACACCTTC. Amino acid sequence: CAISEGWQRGYTF.